This TCR beta chain appears in the sequencing data of a study of T cells in tuberculosis. CDR1 MDHEN and CDR2 SYDVKM come from the germline V gene. V lost 7 bases and J lost 7; bases outside the gene matches: 9. The CDR3 runs to 17 residues. Using immunoSEQ multiplex PCR, the repertoire was profiled, and TCRdb retains in-frame clones only, with some absent. The sample shows more than 35,000 clones, more than 90% of them seen only once. Adolescents were screened for latent TB by skin test and IGRA. V and J are TRBV28 and TRBJ2-2, with TRBD2 identical over 16 bases. This TCR was sampled from a donor aged 10 to 29 with latent tuberculosis or without tuberculosis infection. The sample consisted of PBMCs. The CDR3 sequence: CASKGGLAGGPIGELFF. The CDR3 region has the DNA TGTGCCAGCAAAGGGGGACTAGCGGGAGGGCCGATCGGGGAGCTGTTTTTT.